The 14 T cell receptor beta chains in this list originate from one sample, sequenced in a study of blood T cell repertoires in COVID-19. Profiling relied on immunoSEQ multiplex PCR, and the TCRdb table lists in-frame clones only, not all of them. The data contain 190,000 or so clones, 80% to 90% of them seen just once; the ten biggest clones take up over 9.5%. Sequenced material: peripheral blood. These receptors were collected from an elderly woman with COVID-19, enrolled during active disease.

This clone was detected a few times. This chain links TRBV5-3 with TRBJ2-7; 9 nucleotides align to TRBD1. TRBV5-3 is labeled an ORF, and its function is uncertain. The CDR3 has 14 amino acids. The V gene end was trimmed by 8 bases and the J gene end by 6 bases; junction bases not matched to a gene: 12. The CDR3 region has the DNA TGTGCCAGTACGACCGGGACAGGGCCCTTCGAGCAGTACTTC. Translating it yields CASTTGTGPFEQYF.

The chain recombines TRBV24-1 with TRBJ2-5; D unclear. The CDR3 has 13 residues. The V end was cut by 5 bases, the J end by 4 bases, with 10 bases between. The germline V gene encodes CDR1 KGHDR and CDR2 SFDVKD. The CDR3 bases are TGTGCCACCAGTGGCGGTCACCTAGAGACCCAGTACTTC. This gives the protein CATSGGHLETQYF.

V usage is TRBV9 and J usage is TRBJ2-3; 8 nucleotides match TRBD2. The CDR3 runs 16 residues. Germline values: CDR1 SGDLS, CDR2 YYNGEE. V lost 0 bases and J lost 2; bases outside the gene matches: 5. CDR3 residues: CASSVGSGGNTDTQYF. The CDR3, as DNA: TGTGCCAGCAGCGTAGGGAGCGGGGGTAACACAGATACGCAGTATTTT.

This chain uses TRBV5-6 with TRBJ2-3; TRBD1 is a possible D gene (5 bases). Trimming took 5 bases from V and 3 from J, leaving 16 bases between them. The CDR3 covers 15 residues. CDR1 and CDR2 from the germline V gene are SGHDT and YYEEEE. This CDR3 reads CASRRTGLGTDTQYF. The CDR3, as DNA: TGTGCCAGCAGGCGAACAGGTCTGGGGACAGATACGCAGTATTTT.

This rearrangement joins TRBV28 to TRBJ1-2; the match to TRBD1 covers 10 bases. Germline trimming cut 2 bases from V and 2 bases from J; bases unmatched to any gene: 11. Per germline, CDR1 MDHEN and CDR2 SYDVKM. The CDR3 is 18 residues long. In DNA form, the CDR3 reads TGTGCCAGCAGTTTACTACTGACAGGGGGCCCTCCCAACTATGGCTACACCTTC. Amino acids: CASSLLLTGGPPNYGYTF.

The chain uses TRBV7-2 and TRBJ2-1, with D unclear. CDR1 SGHTA and CDR2 FQGNSA come from the germline V gene. Trimming removed 0 bases from V and 4 bases from J, with 10 bases in between. The CDR3 runs 15 residues. CDR3 in DNA: TGTGCCAGCAGCTTAGCGCAATGGCCGTACAATGAGCAGTTCTTC. Translation: CASSLAQWPYNEQFF.

The rearrangement joins TRBV13 to TRBJ2-5, with 8 bases aligning to TRBD1. The length of the CDR3 is 15 residues. Germline-derived CDR1 and CDR2 are PRHDT and FYEKMQ (reference sequence). V lost 6 bases to trimming and J lost 5 bases; unmatched junction nucleotides: 11. The CDR3 spells CASSFSRQGWETQYF. Here the CDR3 DNA reads TGTGCCAGCAGTTTCTCCAGACAGGGGTGGGAGACCCAGTACTTC.

The chain links TRBV4-2 to TRBJ2-5; possible D gene TRBD1, 6 bases. The ends were cut back, 0 bases at V and 5 bases at J, with 13 bases in the middle. Looked up from germline, CDR1 is LGHNA and CDR2 is YNFKEQ. This CDR3 contains 15 residues. The CDR3: CASSQDGGREETQYF. CDR3 sequence (DNA): TGTGCCAGCAGCCAAGATGGGGGCAGGGAGGAGACCCAGTACTTC.

The chain combines TRBV18 with TRBJ2-1; tentative D call: TRBD2 (6 bases). In germline, CDR1 is KGHSH, CDR2 LQKENI. V was pared by 3 bases and J by 14 bases, with 20 bases between. This CDR3 has 14 residues. The CDR3 sequence is CASSPGGVGAIKFF. The CDR3 DNA is TGTGCCAGCTCACCCGGCGGGGTAGGGGCAATCAAGTTCTTC.

This clone was recorded once. This sequence joins TRBV7-9 and TRBJ2-3; D ambiguous. The germline CDR1 and CDR2 sequences are SEHNR and FQNEAQ (reference sequence). The CDR3 consists of 14 residues. Trimming stripped 5 bases from V and 2 bases from J, with 11 bases between. The CDR3 DNA is TGTGCCAGCAGCCAGACACACCACACAGATACGCAGTATTTT. Amino acids: CASSQTHHTDTQYF.

The J gene is TRBJ1-4, the V gene TRBV18, with 9 positions matching TRBD1. V gave up 1 base and J gave up 0 bases; unmatched junction bases: 3. There are 17 residues in the CDR3. The germline gives CDR1 KGHSH, CDR2 LQKENI. CDR3 DNA sequence: TGTGCCAGCTCACCACGGGGGACAGGGCCAACTAATGAAAAACTGTTTTTT. Encoded protein: CASSPRGTGPTNEKLFF. Full variable domain (remainder filled in from reference TRBV18 and TRBJ1-4): NAGVMQNPRHLVRRRGQEARLRCSPMKGHSHVYWYRQLPEEGLKFMVYLQKENIIDESGMPKERFSAEFPKEGPSILRIQQVVRGDSAAYFCASSPRGTGPTNEKLFFGSGTQLSVL.

The chain is built from TRBV3-1 (or the pseudogene TRBV3-2) and TRBJ1-4; D is undetermined. CDR3 length: 16 residues. Trimming took off 1 base at V and 4 bases at J, with 13 bases between the two ends. Germline V gene lookup returns CDR1 LGHDT and CDR2 YNNKEL (reference sequence). The CDR3 DNA is TGTGCCAGCAGCCAAGGTAGAACGGGTGGTAATGAAAAACTGTTTTTT. Protein product: CASSQGRTGGNEKLFF.

This chain uses TRBV7-2 with TRBJ2-5, with 15 positions matching TRBD2. The CDR3 sequence is 17 residues long. In germline, CDR1 is SGHTA, CDR2 FQGNSA. The V segment lost 2 bases and the J segment 8 bases; nucleotides outside the gene matches: 9. As DNA, the CDR3 is TGTGCCAGCAGCTTAATGGGGACTAGCGGGGGGTTCGGAACCCAGTACTTC. Translated, it gives CASSLMGTSGGFGTQYF.

The rearrangement uses TRBV7-9 and TRBJ2-3, with 12 bases identical to TRBD2. The trim removed 5 bases at V and 4 bases at J, leaving 13 bases unmatched. The germline CDR1 and CDR2 sequences are SEHNR and FQNEAQ (reference sequence). The CDR3 sequence is 18 residues long. CDR3 residues: CASSPRGPSGRGADTQYF. As DNA, the CDR3 is TGTGCCAGCAGCCCGCGTGGGCCTAGCGGGAGGGGTGCAGATACGCAGTATTTT.